Listed below are T cell receptor beta chains from one sample, sequenced in a study of blood T cells in healthy people across ages. TCRdb analysed the 5' RACE reads with MiXCR anew, one entry per CDR3 protein. The table lists hundreds of thousands of distinct CDR3 sequences, 20% to 30% of them singletons. Separately, the same data were catalogued under a study of T cells of mothers and their children.

What was sequenced was blood. All receptors derive from a boy aged 5-17 years in good health. The CDR3 runs from the conserved cysteine through the conserved F or W. The order of the fields is V gene, CDR3 length, J gene, clone size, D gene, CDR3 DNA, CDR3 protein. The D gene is left open where the match is weak. Only some rows state a clone size, as once, few, many or a class for expanded clones.

>TRBV15|14|TRBJ2-1|few|.
TGTGCCACCAGCTCCGTACGAGAGTTTGGTGAGCAGTTCTTC
CATSSVREFGEQFF
>TRBV20-1|14|TRBJ2-2|few|TRBD2
TGCAGTGCTAGGCCTAGCGGGGTTTCCGGGGAGCTGTTTTTT
CSARPSGVSGELFF
>TRBV29-1|11|TRBJ2-7|.|.
TGCAGCGTCCTCGGGGTGAACGAGCAGTACTTC
CSVLGVNEQYF
>TRBV7-9|15|TRBJ2-1|.|.
TGTGCCAGCAGCCCCAACAGGAGTCCCTACAATGAGCAGTTCTTC
CASSPNRSPYNEQFF
>TRBV3-1|14|TRBJ2-7|.|.
TGTGCCAGCAGCCGTCAGACGATCTCCTACGAGCAGTACTTC
CASSRQTISYEQYF
>TRBV19|16|TRBJ2-4|few|.
TGTGCCAGTAGTGCCCACGTCGGGCCCCCCGGAAACATTCAGTACTTC
CASSAHVGPPGNIQYF
>TRBV7-9|14|TRBJ1-1|.|.
TGTGCCAGCAGCTTAATCGGTTTGGACAGCGAAGCTTTCTTT
CASSLIGLDSEAFF
>TRBV29-1|13|TRBJ1-1|few|.
TGCAGCGTTGAGGAACCGATGGAGACTGAAGCTTTCTTT
CSVEEPMETEAFF
>TRBV5-5|15|TRBJ2-7|few|.
TGTGCCAGCAGCTTGGGCGCCGCAGGCTACTACGAGCAGTACTTC
CASSLGAAGYYEQYF
>TRBV2|13|TRBJ1-5|few|.
TGTGCCAGCAGTGGGGACATTGGTCAGCCCCAGCATTTT
CASSGDIGQPQHF
>TRBV10-2|14|TRBJ2-7|few|.
TGCGCCAGCAGTGTCGGGACGATAGCTTACGAGCAGTACTTC
CASSVGTIAYEQYF
>TRBV5-6|15|TRBJ2-1|few|.
TGTGCCAGCAGCTTGGATGGGCGGAGGAATGGTGAGCAGTTCTTC
CASSLDGRRNGEQFF
>TRBV6-6|11|TRBJ1-1|few|.
TGTGCCGGGCGGACGAACACTGAAGCTTTCTTT
CAGRTNTEAFF
>TRBV2|16|TRBJ2-3|few|TRBD1
TGTGCCAGCAAGGGGGACAGGGACCGTAGTTCGGATACGCAGTATTTT
CASKGDRDRSSDTQYF
>TRBV5-1|13|TRBJ2-5|.|.
TGCGCCAGCAGCCGAGTCATCGAAGAGACCCAGTACTTC
CASSRVIEETQYF
>TRBV28|17|TRBJ1-4|once|.
TGTGCCAGCAGTTCACCCTCCACTGTCCCCTATTCTGAAAAACTGTTTTTT
CASSSPSTVPYSEKLFF
>TRBV7-2|15|TRBJ1-1|few|.
TGTGCCAGCAGCCGTCGGCTTTGGGGGGTCGCTGAAGCTTTCTTT
CASSRRLWGVAEAFF
>TRBV4-3|16|TRBJ2-3|few|.
TGCGCCAGCAGCCAAGATTTTGGGGCCCACACAGATACGCAGTATTTT
CASSQDFGAHTDTQYF
>TRBV20-1|13|TRBJ2-5|.|.
TGCAGTGCTTCGAGACTGGGACAAGAGACCCAGTACTTC
CSASRLGQETQYF
>TRBV6-1|15|TRBJ1-1|few|TRBD1
TGTGCCAGCAGTCAAGGACAGGGCGGGGTGGCTGAAGCTTTCTTT
CASSQGQGGVAEAFF
>TRBV2|13|TRBJ2-1|.|TRBD2
TGTGCCAGCAGTGAGGAGCGGGGGGCCGGGGAGTTCTTC
CASSEERGAGEFF
>TRBV4-3|17|TRBJ2-3|.|.
TGCGCCAGCAGCCAATCACCACGGCCGGGGGGCCGGAATACGCAGTATTTT
CASSQSPRPGGRNTQYF
>TRBV4-2|15|TRBJ2-5|few|.
TGTGCCAGCAGCCCAGGGGTCGAGGGCCAAGAGACCCAGTACTTC
CASSPGVEGQETQYF
>TRBV5-1|11|TRBJ2-3|few|.
TGCGCCAGCTTCCAGGGGAACACGCAGTATTTT
CASFQGNTQYF
>TRBV27|13|TRBJ2-5|.|.
TGTGCCAGCAGTCCTTGGCGGGAAGAGACCCAGTACTTC
CASSPWREETQYF
>TRBV12-3/TRBV12-4|14|TRBJ2-1|.|TRBD1
TGTGCCAGCAGCGGGACAGGGGGTATCAATGAGCAGTTCTTC
CASSGTGGINEQFF
>TRBV9|16|TRBJ2-5|.|TRBD2
TGTGCCAGCAGCGTAGGGCGCCCTAGCGGCCAAGAGACCCAGTACTTC
CASSVGRPSGQETQYF
>TRBV3-1|15|TRBJ2-2|few|.
TGTGCCAGCAGCCAAGTAATCGGTAACACCGGGGAGCTGTTTTTT
CASSQVIGNTGELFF
>TRBV6-6|16|TRBJ2-5|.|TRBD2
TGTGCCAGCAGTTACTCGAATCTGGGAGGGCCGGTTGAGCAGTACTTC
CASSYSNLGGPVEQYF
>TRBV29-1|13|TRBJ2-7|.|TRBD2
TGCAGCGCCAGGGCTAGCGGGAGTACCGAGCAGTACTTC
CSARASGSTEQYF
>TRBV29-1|12|TRBJ2-3|.|.
TGCAGCGTTGGGGGACCCCCAGATACGCAGTGTTTT
CSVGGPPDTQCF
>TRBV21-1|17|TRBJ2-5|.|.
TGTGCCAGCAGCAAAGTAAAGTCGAAGGGGCACCAAGAGACCCAGTACTTC
CASSKVKSKGHQETQYF